This TCR beta chain emerged from a study of cytomegalovirus exposure and HLA in healthy donors. Notes on the study in general: DRB1 had the most TCR associations and HLA-C the fewest, a later analysis found, with rates varying by HLA locus. The classifier reportedly diagnosed cytomegalovirus status with high sensitivity and specificity.

The CDR3 totals 16 residues. Germline-derived CDR1 and CDR2 are ENHRY and SYGVKD. Trimming took 1 base from V and 2 from J; bases not matched to a gene: 4. As concerns this clone: Its target is unknown.

As for the donors, each was a healthy bone marrow donor. The study ran its PCR with 60 Vbeta and 13 Jbeta primers. Per the authors' pipeline: Later analysis identified 80 million to 90 million unique TCR beta chains, about 10 million shared. TCRdb's table, derived via immunoSEQ multiplex PCR, lists solely in-frame clones and lacks some. V, J and clone size were drawn from that table, and D and trimming were deduced from the DNA. The table records 70,000 to 95,000 clones, about four fifths of them present only once. The TCR sequence derives from a woman between 18 and 30 years old in good health and CMV-seropositive. V is TRBV10-3 and J is TRBJ1-3; 8 positions agree with TRBD1. The sample consisted of PBMCs. The CDR3 DNA reads TGTGCCATCAGTGAGTTTGGACAGGGCCCTGGAAACACCATATATTTT. Protein: CAISEFGQGPGNTIYF.